This TCR beta chain was documented in a study of T-cell memory formation after mild COVID-19. Study-level background: Clusters were largely donor specific. General observations from the study: Clones contracting across day 15 to 85 had a balanced CD4/CD8 profile; later expanding clones leaned CD4+. CD4+ contracting clones were found mainly in CM and EM, and CD8+ ones in EMRA.

This clonotype was recorded at least ten times. What it recognizes is unknown. V was clipped by 8 bases and J by 1 base, with 7 bases between them. The CDR3 is 12 amino acids. Germline V gene data show CDR1 as SGHVS and CDR2 as FQNEAQ. From 5'RACE with constant-segment primers came TCR alpha and TCR beta cDNA libraries that carried sample barcodes and UMIs. Using its own MiXCR run on the 5' RACE reads, TCRdb lists one record per CDR3 protein. Of some 150,000 distinct CDR3 sequences listed, under 7% were seen once; the top ten hold about 1.9%. The chain combines TRBV7-8 with TRBJ2-3; D possibly uses TRBD1 or TRBD2 (5 bases each). Material: PBMCs or a T cell subset sorted from them (not recorded which). This TCR was sampled from an adult woman who had mild COVID-19 (a few samples of this study predate the infection). Cell type and time point are not known. In nucleotides, the CDR3 is TGTGCCAGCGGGGGACGCACAGATACGCAGTATTTT. This codes for CASGGRTDTQYF. The entire variable domain, with the rest obtained from reference TRBV7-8 and TRBJ2-3, is as follows: GAGVSQSPRYKVAKRGQDVALRCDPISGHVSLFWYQQALGQGPEFLTYFQNEAQLDKSGLPSDRFFAERPEGSVSTLKIQRTQQEDSAVYLCASGGRTDTQYFGPGTRLTVL.